The clone carrying this T cell receptor (beta chain) was seen a few times. This sample stems from a study of blood T cell repertoires in COVID-19. TCRdb keeps only in-frame clones here, not all; method: immunoSEQ multiplex PCR. This table holds about 23,000 clones, more than 75% found once. CDR3 length: 13 amino acids. CDR1 is SGDLS and CDR2 is YYNGEE in the germline V gene. V trimming: 7 bases; J trimming: 5 bases; junction bases outside the gene matches: 6. The chain uses TRBV9 and TRBJ2-1; TRBD2 aligns across 7 bases. This receptor was identified in a woman older than 75 with acute or convalescent COVID-19. Sequences were obtained from peripheral blood. The CDR3 nucleotides are TGTGCCAGCGGGGGGGAGTGGAACAATGAGCAGTTCTTC. It translates to CASGGEWNNEQFF.